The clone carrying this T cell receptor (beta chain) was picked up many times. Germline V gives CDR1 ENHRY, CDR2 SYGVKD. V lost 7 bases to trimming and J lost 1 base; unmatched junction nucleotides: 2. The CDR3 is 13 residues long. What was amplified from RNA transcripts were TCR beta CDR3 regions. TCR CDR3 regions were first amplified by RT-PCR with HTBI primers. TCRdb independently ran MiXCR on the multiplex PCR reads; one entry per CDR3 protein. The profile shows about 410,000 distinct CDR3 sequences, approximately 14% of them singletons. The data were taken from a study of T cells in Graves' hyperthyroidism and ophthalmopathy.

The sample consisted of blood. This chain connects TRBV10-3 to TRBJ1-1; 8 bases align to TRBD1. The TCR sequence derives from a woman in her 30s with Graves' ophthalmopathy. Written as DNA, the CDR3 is TGTGCCATCAATCAGGGGGCGAACACTGAAGCTTTCTTT. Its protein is CAINQGANTEAFF.